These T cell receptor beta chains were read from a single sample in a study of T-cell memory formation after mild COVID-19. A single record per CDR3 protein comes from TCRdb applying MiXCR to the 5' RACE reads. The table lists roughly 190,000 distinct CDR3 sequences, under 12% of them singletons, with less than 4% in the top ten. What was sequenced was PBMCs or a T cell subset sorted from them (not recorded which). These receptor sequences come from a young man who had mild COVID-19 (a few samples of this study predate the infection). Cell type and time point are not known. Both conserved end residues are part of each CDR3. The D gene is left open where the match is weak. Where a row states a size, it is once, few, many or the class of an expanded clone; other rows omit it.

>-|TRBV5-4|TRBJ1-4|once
CASSSPGAMGEKLFF
TGTGCCAGCAGCTCCCCCGGGGCCATGGGGGAAAAACTGTTTTTT
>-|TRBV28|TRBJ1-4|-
CASSSRHENEKLFF
TGTGCCAGCAGTTCTAGGCACGAAAATGAAAAACTGTTTTTT
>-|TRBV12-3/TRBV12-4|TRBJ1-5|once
CASSERGFSQPQHF
TGTGCCAGCAGTGAACGAGGTTTCAGTCAGCCCCAGCATTTT
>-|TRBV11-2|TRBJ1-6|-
CASSLGFSPLHF
TGTGCCAGCAGCTTAGGCTTTTCACCCCTCCACTTT
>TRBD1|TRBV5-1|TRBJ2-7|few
CASSVPGQGSYEQYF
TGCGCCAGCAGCGTCCCGGGACAGGGCTCCTACGAGCAGTACTTC
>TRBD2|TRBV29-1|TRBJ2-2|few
CSVGRGGITGELFF
TGCAGCGTCGGTCGGGGGGGCATCACCGGGGAGCTGTTTTTT
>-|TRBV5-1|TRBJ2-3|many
CASKEQGPSTDTQYF
TGCGCCAGCAAGGAACAGGGACCTAGCACAGATACGCAGTATTTT
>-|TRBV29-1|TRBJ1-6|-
CSVEGGPYNSPLHF
TGCAGCGTTGAAGGGGGTCCCTATAATTCACCCCTCCACTTT
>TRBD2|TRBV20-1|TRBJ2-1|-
CSALTTSGGRDEQFF
TGCAGTGCTCTTACGACTAGCGGGGGAAGGGATGAGCAGTTCTTC
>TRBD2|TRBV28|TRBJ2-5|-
CAGSTGGGAETQYF
TGTGCCGGTTCTACGGGCGGGGGGGCCGAGACCCAGTACTTC
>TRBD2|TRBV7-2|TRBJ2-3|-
CASSLSRTSGGYTQYF
TGTGCCAGCAGCTTATCCCGGACTAGCGGGGGCTATACGCAGTATTTT
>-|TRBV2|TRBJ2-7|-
CASTPGSYEQYF
TGTGCCAGCACCCCCGGCTCCTACGAGCAGTACTTC
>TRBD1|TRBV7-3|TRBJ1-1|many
CASSLTGQGALDTEAFF
TGTGCCAGCAGCTTAACGGGACAGGGGGCGCTGGACACTGAAGCTTTCTTT
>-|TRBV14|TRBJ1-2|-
CASSKDTPPGYTF
TGTGCCAGCAGCAAAGACACCCCTCCGGGCTACACCTTC
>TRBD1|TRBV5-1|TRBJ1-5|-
CASSPGTGQSNQPQHF
TGCGCCAGCAGCCCTGGAACGGGACAGAGTAATCAGCCCCAGCATTTT
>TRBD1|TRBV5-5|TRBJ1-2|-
CASSYWTGDGYTF
TGTGCCAGCAGTTACTGGACAGGGGATGGCTACACCTTC
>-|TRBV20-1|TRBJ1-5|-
CSARERHSNQPQHF
TGCAGTGCTAGAGAAAGGCATAGCAATCAGCCCCAGCATTTT
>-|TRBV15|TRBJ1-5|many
CATSRDRAYSNQPQHF
TGTGCCACCAGCAGAGATCGAGCCTATAGCAATCAGCCCCAGCATTTT
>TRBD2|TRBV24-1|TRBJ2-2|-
CATSDLAGDTGELFF
TGTGCCACCAGTGATTTAGCGGGGGACACCGGGGAGCTGTTTTTT
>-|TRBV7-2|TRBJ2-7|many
CASSLQLEYEQYF
TGTGCCAGCAGCCTCCAACTAGAATACGAGCAGTACTTC
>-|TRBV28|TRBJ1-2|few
CASRREGYGYTF
TGTGCCAGCAGGCGGGAAGGCTATGGCTACACCTTC
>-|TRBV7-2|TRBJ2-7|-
CASSTPTATYEQYF
TGTGCCAGCAGCACCCCGACCGCGACCTACGAGCAGTACTTC
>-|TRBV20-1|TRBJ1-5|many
CSARDGGRAFNQPQHF
TGCAGTGCTAGAGATGGTGGCAGGGCCTTCAATCAGCCCCAGCATTTT
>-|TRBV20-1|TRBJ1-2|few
CSVLRLRGTSYTF
TGCAGTGTCTTACGCCTGCGGGGAACGAGCTACACCTTC
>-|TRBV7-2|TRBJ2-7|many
CASSLNRYEQYF
TGTGCCAGCAGCCTGAACAGATACGAGCAGTACTTC
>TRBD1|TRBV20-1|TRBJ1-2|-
CSAKPPGQAYGYTF
TGCAGTGCCAAACCCCCGGGACAGGCGTATGGCTACACCTTC
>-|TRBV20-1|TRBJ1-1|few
CSARGRRNTEAFF
TGCAGTGCTAGGGGTCGGCGGAACACTGAAGCTTTCTTT
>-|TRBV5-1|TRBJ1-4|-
CASSLPKGGTNEKLFF
TGCGCCAGCAGCTTGCCCAAGGGTGGCACTAATGAAAAACTGTTTTTT
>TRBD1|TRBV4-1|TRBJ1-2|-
CASSQWMGQGTVYGYTF
TGCGCCAGCAGCCAGTGGATGGGACAGGGGACCGTCTATGGCTACACCTTC
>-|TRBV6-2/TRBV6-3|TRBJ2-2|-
CASSAQTRVPKTGELFF
TGTGCCAGCAGTGCGCAGACTCGCGTTCCAAAAACCGGGGAGCTGTTTTTT
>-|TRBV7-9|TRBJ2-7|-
CASSLIGGEQYF
TGTGCCAGCAGCTTGATCGGGGGCGAGCAGTACTTC
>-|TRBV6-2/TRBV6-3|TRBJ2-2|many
CASRGRDTGELFF
TGTGCCAGCCGGGGCCGGGACACCGGGGAGCTGTTTTTT
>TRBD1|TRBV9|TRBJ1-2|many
CASSAWTGRGYTF
TGTGCCAGCAGCGCTTGGACAGGGAGAGGCTACACCTTC
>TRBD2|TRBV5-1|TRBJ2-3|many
CASSSRLSGGVTDTQYF
TGCGCCAGCAGCTCTCGACTTAGCGGGGGGGTTACAGATACGCAGTATTTT
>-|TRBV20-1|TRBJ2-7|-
CSAAKGLTYEQYF
TGCAGTGCTGCCAAAGGACTCACCTACGAGCAGTACTTC
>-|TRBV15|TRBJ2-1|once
CATTSRTHPLNEQFF
TGTGCCACCACCAGTAGGACGCACCCTTTGAATGAGCAGTTCTTC
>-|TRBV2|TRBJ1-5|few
CASTDEGNQPQHF
TGTGCCAGTACAGACGAGGGTAATCAGCCCCAGCATTTT
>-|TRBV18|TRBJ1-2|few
CASSQEGSGYTF
TGTGCCAGCTCACAGGAGGGGTCTGGCTACACCTTC
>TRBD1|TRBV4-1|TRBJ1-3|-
CASSRGQDSGNTIYF
TGCGCCAGCAGCCGGGGACAGGACTCTGGAAACACCATATATTTT
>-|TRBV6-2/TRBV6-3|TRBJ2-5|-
CASSYSRSQGMETQYF
TGTGCCAGCAGTTACTCGAGGTCCCAGGGTATGGAGACCCAGTACTTC